Each of the 32 T cell receptor beta chains below was sequenced from the same sample in a study of blood T cell repertoires in COVID-19. Generated by immunoSEQ multiplex PCR, the TCRdb table keeps only in-frame clones and is missing some. The sample lists about 310,000 clones, about nine tenths occurring once. What was sequenced was PBMCs or T cells enriched from blood (not recorded which). These receptors were obtained from a woman between 40 and 50 years old who had recovered from COVID-19.

A note on this clone: Other nucleotide sequences in the sample specify the same CDR3. This sequence joins TRBV9 and TRBJ2-1; D remains unclear. CDR1 SGDLS and CDR2 YYNGEE come from the germline V gene. V gave up 0 bases and J gave up 0 bases, with 7 bases separating them. The CDR3 spans 15 residues. The CDR3 spells CASSVEPSSYNEQFF. DNA for the CDR3: TGTGCCAGCAGCGTAGAACCTAGCTCCTACAATGAGCAGTTCTTC.

This clone showed up just a few times. The rearrangement links TRBV7-3 to TRBJ2-3; TRBD1 aligns across 8 bases. The germline gives CDR1 SGHTA, CDR2 FQGTGA. CDR3 length equals 14 residues. The trim removed 7 bases at V and 5 bases at J, leaving 8 bases unmatched. The CDR3 sequence: CASTEQGVGDTQYF. The CDR3 DNA reads TGTGCCAGCACCGAACAGGGGGTTGGAGATACGCAGTATTTT.

The rearrangement uses TRBV24-1 and TRBJ2-2; a weak D match, TRBD2 (7 bases). V was shortened by 1 base and J by 7 bases, with 12 bases between the two germline ends. The CDR3 contains 15 residues. CDR1 is KGHDR, CDR2 SFDVKD, per germline. The DNA for the CDR3 is TGTGCCACCAGTGATTTAGGGGGGGTCCACGGGGAGCTGTTTTTT. As protein: CATSDLGGVHGELFF.

The chain carries TRBV29-1 and TRBJ2-3; TRBD1 is a possible D gene (6 bases). The CDR3 totals 14 residues. Deletions cut 6 bases from V and 3 bases from J, with 16 bases between. Per the germline V gene, CDR1 is SQVTM and CDR2 is ANQGSEA. The CDR3 spells CSVSRGMSTDTQYF. In nucleotides, the CDR3 is TGCAGCGTAAGCAGGGGTATGTCTACAGATACGCAGTATTTT.

The rearrangement joins TRBV6-5 to TRBJ1-1, with 8 bases fitting TRBD1. V shed 6 bases and J 5 bases; nucleotides not matched to a gene: 5. The CDR3 is 13 residues long. CDR1 MNHEY and CDR2 SVGAGI come from the germline V gene. The DNA of the CDR3 is TGTGCCAGCAGGCGGACAGGGCGGACTGAAGCTTTCTTT. This gives the protein CASRRTGRTEAFF.

The chain links TRBV6-6 to TRBJ2-4, with 7 bases lining up with TRBD1. CDR1 and CDR2 (germline): MNHNY, SVGAGI (reference sequence). V lost 5 bases, J lost 0 bases, and 13 bases stayed unmatched. This CDR3 comprises 18 residues. CDR3 amino acids: CASSPRQGPPIAKNIQYF. CDR3 nucleotides: TGTGCCAGCAGTCCTCGACAGGGTCCCCCTATAGCCAAAAACATTCAGTACTTC.

The chain combines TRBV7-9 with TRBJ2-7; D not resolved. V lost 2 bases and J lost 5, with 10 bases in between. CDR1 and CDR2 from the germline V gene are SEHNR and FQNEAQ (reference sequence). The CDR3 consists of 13 residues. The CDR3 DNA is TGTGCCAGCAGCTTATGGCAGGTAGACGAGCAGTACTTC. This translates into CASSLWQVDEQYF. The whole variable domain, filled in from reference TRBV7-9 and TRBJ2-7, reads DTGVSQNPRHKITKRGQNVTFRCDPISEHNRLYWYRQTLGQGPEFLTYFQNEAQLEKSRLLSDRFSAERPKGSFSTLEIQRTEQGDSAMYLCASSLWQVDEQYFGPGTRLTVT.

V is TRBV20-1 and J is TRBJ2-5, with 8 bases aligning to TRBD1. Trimming at V came to 6 bases and at J to 5 bases, leaving 2 bases not matched to a gene. The CDR3 runs 11 residues. Germline CDR1 and CDR2: DFQATT and SNEGSKA (reference sequence). Here the CDR3 reads CSAQGAETQYF. The DNA for the CDR3 is TGCAGTGCCCAGGGGGCGGAGACCCAGTACTTC.

The chain uses TRBV7-2 and TRBJ1-3; 7 bases agree with TRBD1. From germline, CDR1 is SGHTA and CDR2 FQGNSA. This CDR3 contains 18 residues. V shed 1 base and J 0 bases; nucleotides not matched to a gene: 9. In DNA form, the CDR3 reads TGTGCCAGCAGCTTAGTAGGTGGACAGGCGATCTCTGGAAACACCATATATTTT. Its protein product is CASSLVGGQAISGNTIYF.

The chain carries TRBV2 and TRBJ2-5, with D perhaps matching TRBD2 (6 bases). V was clipped by 2 bases and J by 5 bases, with 9 bases between them. CDR3 length: 13 amino acids. Looked up from germline, CDR1 is SNHLY and CDR2 is FYNNEI. CDR3 nucleotide sequence: TGTGCCAGCAGTGAAAGACTAGAGGAGACCCAGTACTTC. As protein: CASSERLEETQYF.

The chain uses TRBV28 and TRBJ2-1; D is possibly TRBD1 (6 bases). Germline V gene data show CDR1 as MDHEN and CDR2 as SYDVKM. The ends were cut back, 5 bases at V and 0 bases at J, with 14 bases in the middle. The CDR3 runs 16 residues. CDR3 DNA: TGTGCCAGCAGTGCCCTAGGACAGAGCTCCTACAATGAGCAGTTCTTC. This gives the protein CASSALGQSSYNEQFF.

The rearrangement uses TRBV5-4 and TRBJ1-1; D unclear. Germline CDR1 SGHNT, CDR2 YYREEE (reference sequence). There are 13 residues in the CDR3. With 2 bases removed from V and 5 bases from J, the gap between germline ends came to 10 bases. CDR3 region: CASSFDLSTEAFF. CDR3 nucleotide sequence: TGTGCCAGCAGCTTCGATTTGAGTACTGAAGCTTTCTTT.

This chain links TRBV29-1 with TRBJ2-7, with 10 bases that match TRBD2. V lost 4 bases and J lost 4; bases outside the gene matches: 10. Germline lookup yields CDR1 SQVTM and CDR2 ANQGSEA. The CDR3 length is 15 residues. In DNA form, the CDR3 reads TGCAGCGTTGCCCCTAGCGGGAGTGGTTCTTACGAGCAGTACTTC. It codes for CSVAPSGSGSYEQYF.

V gene TRBV5-1 combines with J gene TRBJ1-4, with D maybe TRBD1 (6 bases). The V and J ends lost 4 bases and 8 bases respectively, with 12 bases between them. The CDR3 contains 13 residues. Germline V CDR1 and CDR2: SGHRS, YFSETQ. This CDR3 reads CASSVTGGEKLFF. The CDR3 bases are TGCGCCAGCAGCGTGACAGGTGGGGAAAAACTGTTTTTT. The full variable domain, in which reference TRBV5-1 and TRBJ1-4 provide the parts outside the CDR3, is KAGVTQTPRYLIKTRGQQVTLSCSPISGHRSVSWYQQTPGQGLQFLFEYFSETQRNKGNFPGRFSGRQFSNSRSEMNVSTLELGDSALYLCASSVTGGEKLFFGSGTQLSVL.

The chain is built from TRBV28 and TRBJ1-1; 8 bases match TRBD1. Per the germline V gene, CDR1 is MDHEN and CDR2 is SYDVKM. The CDR3 contains 14 residues. V shed 3 bases and J 10 bases; nucleotides not matched to a gene: 10. In nucleotides, the CDR3 is TGTGCCAGCAGTTTCGGACAGGGCAATTTTCGAGCTTTCTTT. Translating gives CASSFGQGNFRAFF.

The V gene is TRBV28, the J gene TRBJ1-1; perhaps TRBD1 as D (6 bases). The germline V gene has CDR1 MDHEN and CDR2 SYDVKM. This CDR3 region has 12 residues. Trimming removed 6 bases from V and 3 bases from J, with 8 bases in between. The CDR3 sequence is CASRQGDTEAFF. The CDR3, as DNA: TGTGCCAGCAGACAGGGAGACACTGAAGCTTTCTTT.

The CDR3 reads CASSIGDSNEQFF. The DNA of the CDR3 is TGTGCCAGTAGTATAGGGGACAGCAATGAGCAGTTCTTC. The chain couples TRBV19 to TRBJ2-1; 7 nucleotides line up with TRBD1. Germline CDR1 is LNHDA and CDR2 is SQIVND (reference sequence). J lost 6 bases, V lost 1 base, and 0 bases had no gene match. The CDR3 is made up of 13 amino acids.

The rearrangement uses TRBV28 and TRBJ2-5; no definite D call. Per germline, CDR1 MDHEN and CDR2 SYDVKM. The CDR3 consists of 12 residues. V was shortened by 3 bases and J by 5 bases, with 7 bases between the two germline ends. CDR3 residues: CASSFRLETQYF. The DNA for the CDR3 is TGTGCCAGCAGTTTTAGATTGGAGACCCAGTACTTC. Together with reference TRBV28 and TRBJ2-5, the CDR3 gives the full variable domain: DVKVTQSSRYLVKRTGEKVFLECVQDMDHENMFWYRQDPGLGLRLIYFSYDVKMKEKGDIPEGYSVSREKKERFSLILESASTNQTSMYLCASSFRLETQYFGPGTRLLVL.

The chain uses TRBV12-3 or TRBV12-4 and TRBJ1-4; D gene unclear. This CDR3 contains 12 residues. V lost 6 bases, J lost 4 bases, and 6 bases lay in between. The DNA of the CDR3 is TGTGCCAGCAGCTTCCTTAATGAAAAACTGTTTTTT. This sequence encodes CASSFLNEKLFF.

The chain links TRBV9 to TRBJ1-2; D is possibly TRBD1 (5 bases). V dropped 4 bases and J dropped 2 bases, with 9 bases sitting between them. The V gene's germline CDR1 is SGDLS and CDR2 YYNGEE. The CDR3 has 13 amino acids. The CDR3 DNA sequence: TGTGCCAGCAGCAACCGACAGAACTATGGCTACACCTTC. Translating it yields CASSNRQNYGYTF.

The genes are TRBV30 and TRBJ1-5; unclear D gene. The length of the CDR3 is 14 residues. V was cut by 3 bases and J by 7 bases, with 16 bases left in between. Germline CDR1 is GTSNPN and CDR2 is SVGIG (reference sequence). CDR3 region: CAWSPSAGGQPQHF. In DNA, the CDR3 is TGTGCCTGGAGCCCCAGCGCGGGAGGGCAGCCCCAGCATTTT.

V and J are TRBV7-8 and TRBJ2-1; a weak D match, TRBD2 (6 bases). Trimming stripped 4 bases from V and 1 base from J, with 14 bases between. The CDR3 has 16 amino acids. CDR1 SGHVS and CDR2 FQNEAQ come from the germline V gene. CDR3 DNA sequence: TGTGCCAGCAGCTCCTTTTTGGGGGGTTCCTACAATGAGCAGTTCTTC. Translated: CASSSFLGGSYNEQFF.

This sequence joins TRBV7-2 and TRBJ2-2; 7 bases map to TRBD1. The CDR3 contains 16 residues. The trim removed 4 bases at V and 4 bases at J, leaving 9 bases unmatched. CDR1 is SGHTA, CDR2 FQGNSA, per germline. In DNA, the CDR3 is TGTGCCAGCAGCTACGACCCGGGACAGCTCACCGGGGAGCTGTTTTTT. Its translation: CASSYDPGQLTGELFF.

V gene TRBV27 combines with J gene TRBJ2-1; 13 positions match TRBD2. The V gene's germline CDR1 is MNHEY and CDR2 SMNVEV (reference sequence). The CDR3 covers 19 residues. The J segment lost 2 bases and the V segment lost 3 bases, leaving 10 bases of the junction unmatched. The CDR3 DNA follows: TGTGCCAGCAGTTTTTGGGGACTAGCGGGGAGGAGTGCCTACAATGAGCAGTTCTTC. The encoded protein is CASSFWGLAGRSAYNEQFF.

The chain employs TRBV6-5 and TRBJ1-1; 8 bases are a match to TRBD1. Germline V gene data show CDR1 as MNHEY and CDR2 as SVGAGI. The trim removed 2 bases at V and 5 bases at J, leaving 4 bases unmatched. The CDR3 is 14 amino acids. For the CDR3, the DNA is TGTGCCAGCAGTTACGGACAGGGCTGGACTGAAGCTTTCTTT. This codes for CASSYGQGWTEAFF.

The rearrangement links TRBV20-1 to TRBJ1-2; D ambiguous. Germline loops: CDR1 DFQATT, CDR2 SNEGSKA (reference sequence). The ends were cut back, 3 bases at V and 4 bases at J, with 6 bases in the middle. This CDR3 has 11 residues. CDR3 sequence: CSARSSYGYTF. The DNA for the CDR3 is TGCAGTGCTAGGTCCAGCTATGGCTACACCTTC.

The chain links TRBV20-1 to TRBJ2-5; the D is unclear. V gave up 3 bases and J gave up 5 bases, with 13 bases separating them. Germline V gene sequence: CDR1 DFQATT, CDR2 SNEGSKA (reference sequence). The CDR3 covers 13 residues. The CDR3 DNA sequence: TGCAGTGCTAGTGACCCAGTGCGGGAGACCCAGTACTTC. This translates into CSASDPVRETQYF.

The chain recombines TRBV2 with TRBJ2-3; D is undetermined. The V end lost 3 bases, the J end lost 0 bases, and 13 bases lay between the germline ends. Germline-derived CDR1 and CDR2 are SNHLY and FYNNEI. This CDR3 has 16 amino acids. This chain's CDR3 is CASSDLVTTSTDTQYF. The DNA of the CDR3 is TGTGCCAGCAGTGACCTCGTGACGACTAGCACAGATACGCAGTATTTT.

The chain combines TRBV5-1 with TRBJ2-1, with D possibly matching TRBD1 (6 bases). The CDR3 totals 17 residues. Germline V CDR1 and CDR2: SGHRS, YFSETQ. V was cut by 10 bases and J by 3 bases, with 26 bases left in between. CDR3: CASNLGGAFEIYNEQFF. For the CDR3, the DNA is TGCGCCTCCAATTTAGGGGGAGCCTTCGAAATCTACAATGAGCAGTTCTTC.

For the CDR3, the DNA is TGTGCCAGTAGTATGGAGGACAGGAGCAATGAGCAGTTCTTC. Amino acids: CASSMEDRSNEQFF. The genes are TRBV19 and TRBJ2-1; 7 nucleotides align to TRBD1. Germline CDR1 is LNHDA and CDR2 is SQIVND (reference sequence). The CDR3 contains 14 residues. Trimming cost V 3 bases and J 6 bases; bases outside gene matches: 5.

The rearrangement uses TRBV29-1 and TRBJ1-1, with 10 positions matching TRBD1. The V segment lost 6 bases and the J segment 4 bases; nucleotides outside the gene matches: 2. There are 12 residues in the CDR3. Germline V gives CDR1 SQVTM, CDR2 ANQGSEA. This CDR3 is CSVDRGRTEAFF. The CDR3 DNA is TGCAGCGTCGACAGGGGGCGCACTGAAGCTTTCTTT.

The V call is TRBV2, the J call TRBJ2-7, with a tentative D call TRBD2 (5 bases). V was clipped by 1 base and J by 7 bases, with 8 bases between them. Germline V gene sequence: CDR1 SNHLY, CDR2 FYNNEI. This CDR3 has 12 residues. CDR3 DNA: TGTGCCAGCAGTGAAGTCCGGAGGGAGCAGTACTTC. The encoded protein is CASSEVRREQYF. The whole variable domain, filled in from reference TRBV2 and TRBJ2-7, reads EPEVTQTPSHQVTQMGQEVILRCVPISNHLYFYWYRQILGQKVEFLVSFYNNEISEKSEIFDDQFSVERPDGSNFTLKIRSTKLEDSAMYFCASSEVRREQYFGPGTRLTVT.